These 24 T cell receptor beta chains were all obtained from the same sample, sequenced in a study of cytomegalovirus exposure and HLA in healthy donors. Repertoires were generated with immunoSEQ multiplex PCR, while TCRdb's copy carries only in-frame clones and drops some. The sample includes approximately 300,000 clones, roughly 87% seen only once; the top ten take roughly 1.1%. Sequencing input: PBMCs. The receptors were gathered from a woman younger than 45 in good health and CMV-seropositive.

This chain joins TRBV7-8 and TRBJ2-7; 7 bases match TRBD1. Trimming took 0 bases from V and 2 from J; bases not matched to a gene: 4. The CDR3 is made up of 15 amino acids. Germline V lookup: CDR1 SGHVS, CDR2 FQNEAQ. The CDR3 loop is CASSLAPGTAYEQYF. The CDR3 nucleotides are TGTGCCAGCAGCTTAGCGCCTGGGACAGCCTACGAGCAGTACTTC.

The J gene is TRBJ1-2, the V gene TRBV30; TRBD1 is a possible D gene (6 bases). CDR1 and CDR2 (germline): GTSNPN, SVGIG (reference sequence). V was trimmed by 4 bases and J by 8 bases, leaving 14 bases between them. The CDR3 is 12 amino acids. CDR3: CAWKQGSWGYTF. CDR3 nucleotide sequence: TGTGCCTGGAAACAGGGATCTTGGGGCTACACCTTC.

This chain links TRBV27 with TRBJ1-1; no firm D call. The length of the CDR3 is 16 residues. Trimming left V 1 base short and J 1 base short, with 13 bases between. Germline V gene sequence: CDR1 MNHEY, CDR2 SMNVEV (reference sequence). The CDR3 loop is CASSLYVEEPNTEAFF. Here the CDR3 DNA reads TGTGCCAGCAGTTTATATGTTGAGGAACCGAACACTGAAGCTTTCTTT.

The gene calls are TRBV30 and TRBJ2-5; 11 nucleotides agree with TRBD2. J lost 4 bases, V lost 0 bases, and 1 base had no gene match. The germline CDR1 and CDR2 sequences are GTSNPN and SVGIG (reference sequence). The CDR3 is 14 amino acids. The CDR3 DNA follows: TGTGCCTGGAGTGTACTAGCGGGGGTAGAGACCCAGTACTTC. This sequence encodes CAWSVLAGVETQYF.

V and J are TRBV29-1 and TRBJ2-2, with 7 positions matching TRBD1. Germline loops: CDR1 SQVTM, CDR2 ANQGSEA. V lost 6 bases to trimming and J lost 6 bases; unmatched junction nucleotides: 10. The CDR3 spans 14 residues. Written as DNA, the CDR3 is TGCAGCGTCTTGACAGGGACAAATGCCGGGGAGCTGTTTTTT. Translated, it gives CSVLTGTNAGELFF.

The rearrangement joins TRBV11-2 to TRBJ2-5; weak D call: TRBD1 (6 bases). Germline CDR1 SGHAT, CDR2 FQNNGV. The CDR3 is 14 residues long. Trimming pared 0 bases from V and 3 bases from J, leaving 8 bases between. CDR3 region: CASSLDPGEETQYF. The DNA of the CDR3 is TGTGCCAGCAGCTTAGACCCAGGGGAAGAGACCCAGTACTTC.

The chain carries TRBV15 and TRBJ1-2; TRBD1 agrees at 8 bases. CDR3 length: 15 residues. Germline-derived CDR1 and CDR2 are LNHNV and YYDKDF (reference sequence). J was trimmed by 4 bases and V by 1 base; bases with no gene match: 5. CDR3 nucleotides: TGTGCCACCAGCAGAGGCAGGGGGCGAACCTATGGCTACACCTTC. Translation: CATSRGRGRTYGYTF.

This chain connects TRBV28 to TRBJ2-2, with D possibly matching TRBD1 (6 bases). Trimming shortened V by 4 bases and J by 2 bases, and 14 bases separated the two germline ends. The CDR3 extends over 16 amino acids. From germline, CDR1 is MDHEN and CDR2 SYDVKM. For the CDR3, the DNA is TGTGCCAGCAGTTCTCCTCGGACAGCCAACACCGGGGAGCTGTTTTTT. Translating gives CASSSPRTANTGELFF.

The V and J genes are TRBV7-9 and TRBJ1-2, with 8 bases that match TRBD1. The CDR3 has 15 residues. Germline values: CDR1 SEHNR, CDR2 FQNEAQ (reference sequence). Trimming took 5 bases from V and 8 from J; bases not matched to a gene: 13. The CDR3 loop is CASSPGTGFLGGYTF. CDR3 bases: TGTGCCAGCAGCCCAGGGACAGGCTTTCTCGGAGGCTACACCTTC.

The chain carries TRBV4-2 and TRBJ2-7, with D unclear. The germline V gene has CDR1 LGHNA and CDR2 YNFKEQ. The CDR3 covers 14 residues. Trimming took 1 base from V and 1 from J, leaving 8 bases between them. CDR3 sequence reads: CASSQAKGSYEQYF. CDR3 coding DNA: TGTGCCAGCAGCCAAGCGAAAGGGTCCTACGAGCAGTACTTC.

V usage is TRBV6-1 and J usage is TRBJ1-5; unclear D gene. V shed 3 bases and J shed 8 bases, with 8 bases lying between them. The V gene's germline CDR1 is MNHNS and CDR2 SASEGT. The CDR3 length is 12 residues. Written as DNA, the CDR3 is TGTGCCAGCAGTGAGGAGGGAAAGCCCCAGCATTTT. Protein sequence: CASSEEGKPQHF.

This clone was seen just once. The DNA for the CDR3 is TGTGCCAGCAGCTTCACGCCCTACGAGCAGTACTTC. Translated, it gives CASSFTPYEQYF. The chain joins TRBV11-2 to TRBJ2-7; D ambiguous. The CDR3 runs to 12 residues. Germline-derived CDR1 and CDR2 are SGHAT and FQNNGV. Between the trimmed V and J ends, which lost 3 bases and 2 bases, there was a span of 5 bases.

The chain employs TRBV27 and TRBJ1-5; 8 bases are a match to TRBD1. CDR3 length equals 19 residues. CDR1 is MNHEY and CDR2 is SMNVEV in the germline V gene (reference sequence). V shed 1 base and J 3 bases; nucleotides not matched to a gene: 14. CDR3 protein: CASSLWVDRDKGFNQPQHF. CDR3 sequence (DNA): TGTGCCAGCAGTTTATGGGTGGACAGGGACAAGGGGTTCAATCAGCCCCAGCATTTT.

This clone was seen a handful of times. The chain couples TRBV2 to TRBJ2-7; D ambiguous. Germline values: CDR1 SNHLY, CDR2 FYNNEI. Trimming left V 1 base short and J 3 bases short, with 1 base between. The CDR3 consists of 11 residues. The CDR3 protein is CASSEVYEQYF. The CDR3 nucleotides read TGTGCCAGCAGTGAAGTCTACGAGCAGTACTTC.

The gene calls are TRBV5-1 and TRBJ2-1, with 10 nucleotides matching TRBD2. The CDR3 contains 14 residues. From germline, CDR1 is SGHRS and CDR2 YFSETQ. V shed 4 bases and J 7 bases; nucleotides not matched to a gene: 5. The CDR3 DNA is TGCGCCAGCAGCCTAGCGGGAGAGTATAATGAGCAGTTCTTC. It codes for CASSLAGEYNEQFF.

The rearrangement joins TRBV7-8 to TRBJ2-5; TRBD2 aligns across 8 bases. Matching the DNA end better, TRBJ2-7 makes the J call doubtful. The CDR3 is made up of 18 amino acids. Germline assignment: CDR1 SGHVS and CDR2 FQNEAQ. The CDR3 region has the DNA TGTGCCAGCAGCTTGCGGGGAGCGGGAGTTAAGAGGGGCTCCGAGCAGTACTTC. Its translation: CASSLRGAGVKRGSEQYF.

The V call is TRBV15, the J call TRBJ2-5; 7 bases agree with TRBD2. From germline, CDR1 is LNHNV and CDR2 YYDKDF (reference sequence). This CDR3 is built from 17 residues. Trimming at V came to 8 bases and at J to 3 bases, leaving 18 bases not matched to a gene. The CDR3, as DNA: TGTGCCACCCTAAACGGGAGGACCAGGGTTGGGAAAGAGACCCAGTACTTC. Translation: CATLNGRTRVGKETQYF.

This chain joins TRBV5-6 and TRBJ1-2; TRBD1 agrees at 8 bases. CDR3 length: 15 amino acids. V lost 2 bases and J lost 14; bases outside the gene matches: 17. CDR1 is SGHDT and CDR2 is YYEEEE in the germline V gene. The CDR3 spells CASSLTQGALGGSTF. The CDR3 DNA sequence: TGTGCCAGCAGCTTAACCCAGGGGGCCCTTGGAGGGAGTACCTTC.

This chain connects TRBV11-1 to TRBJ2-3; TRBD2 agrees at 7 bases. The J segment lost 2 bases and the V segment lost 4 bases, leaving 6 bases of the junction unmatched. The CDR3 is 15 amino acids. Germline V CDR1 and CDR2: SGHAT, FQDESV (reference sequence). CDR3 DNA: TGTGCCAGCAGCTATACTAGCGCTCTCACAGATACGCAGTATTTT. Amino acids: CASSYTSALTDTQYF.

This clone was observed a single time. This sequence joins TRBV7-2 and TRBJ2-1, with TRBD2 identical over 12 bases. The CDR3 runs 16 residues. Unmatched junction bases numbered 7, after V lost 5 bases and J lost 5 bases. Germline lookup yields CDR1 SGHTA and CDR2 FQGNSA. This CDR3 reads CASSVTTSGRNNEQFF. CDR3 in DNA: TGTGCCAGCAGCGTAACGACTAGCGGGAGAAACAATGAGCAGTTCTTC. The full variable domain, its missing parts supplied by reference TRBV7-2 and TRBJ2-1, is GAGVSQSPSNKVTEKGKDVELRCDPISGHTALYWYRQSLGQGLEFLIYFQGNSAPDKSGLPSDRFSAERTGGSVSTLTIQRTQQEDSAVYLCASSVTTSGRNNEQFFGPGTRLTVL.

The genes are TRBV6-1 and TRBJ2-5; 7 bases fit TRBD2. This CDR3 is built from 14 residues. Germline loops: CDR1 MNHNS, CDR2 SASEGT. V shed 5 bases and J 3 bases; nucleotides not matched to a gene: 6. The CDR3 sequence: CASSWPGLKETQYF. The CDR3 DNA sequence: TGTGCCAGCAGTTGGCCGGGACTAAAAGAGACCCAGTACTTC.

The J gene is TRBJ1-1, the V gene TRBV2; no clear D gene. The ends were cut back, 3 bases at V and 2 bases at J, with 4 bases in the middle. Germline loops: CDR1 SNHLY, CDR2 FYNNEI. The CDR3 is made up of 12 amino acids. CDR3 amino acids: CASSDPNTEAFF. The CDR3 bases are TGTGCCAGCAGTGACCCTAACACTGAAGCTTTCTTT.

The chain uses TRBV4-1 and TRBJ1-1, with a tentative D call TRBD1 (5 bases). Germline loops: CDR1 MGHRA, CDR2 YSYEKL. Trimming removed 6 bases at V and 4 bases at J, with 18 bases between. The CDR3 length is 15 residues. In DNA, the CDR3 is TGCGCCAGCAGTCCAAGTCCCCAGGGCTTCACTGAAGCTTTCTTT. Amino acids: CASSPSPQGFTEAFF.

CDR3 amino acids: CASSRDTVGNTIYF. The CDR3 coding sequence is TGTGCCAGCAGCCGGGACACCGTTGGCAACACCATATATTTT. The chain employs TRBV7-6 and TRBJ1-3, with D possibly matching TRBD1 (6 bases). Germline V gene data show CDR1 as SGHVS and CDR2 as FNYEAQ. This CDR3 comprises 14 residues. V lost 5 bases to trimming and J lost 7 bases, with 15 bases between them.